Presented here are 23 T cell receptor beta chains from one specimen sequenced in a study of T-cell reconstitution after alpha-beta-depleted transplantation in children. The TCRbeta library was prepared with unique molecular identifiers. TCRdb called the PCR reads again in MiXCR, with one record for every CDR3 protein. This table has 110,000 or so distinct CDR3 sequences, approximately 6.9% appearing once. Sequences were derived from PBMCs, mostly from graft donor cells, sampled 360 days after TCRalphabeta/CD19-depleted stem cell transplant. The source is a male patient between 2 and 10 years old who had a stem cell transplant for acute lymphoblastic leukemia, so the T cells may come from the graft donor.

This clonotype was counted at least ten times. The genes are TRBV7-9 and TRBJ2-7; TRBD1 aligns across 7 bases. This CDR3 is built from 14 residues. Unmatched junction bases numbered 7, after V lost 3 bases and J lost 5 bases. Germline CDR1 is SEHNR and CDR2 is FQNEAQ (reference sequence). The CDR3 loop reads CASSFDRDLHEQYF. The DNA of the CDR3 is TGTGCCAGCAGCTTCGACAGGGATCTACACGAGCAGTACTTC.

The chain employs TRBV28 and TRBJ2-7; TRBD2 is a possible D gene (5 bases). Germline V gives CDR1 MDHEN, CDR2 SYDVKM. This CDR3 is built from 11 residues. Deletions cut 9 bases from V and 6 bases from J, with 12 bases between. The CDR3 region is CASSVGGEQYF. The CDR3 bases are TGTGCCAGTAGTGTCGGAGGCGAGCAGTACTTC.

This clonotype was recorded at least ten times. The chain is built from TRBV28 and TRBJ2-1; TRBD2 might be the D (6 bases). Trimming shortened V by 10 bases and J by 9 bases, and 10 bases separated the two germline ends. The germline CDR1 and CDR2 sequences are MDHEN and SYDVKM. The CDR3 extends over 10 amino acids. CDR3 sequence: CATRRGEQFF. DNA of the CDR3: TGTGCCACCAGGAGGGGTGAGCAGTTCTTC.

This clonotype was counted ten times or more. This chain links TRBV7-2 with TRBJ2-7, with no clear D. V was shortened by 5 bases and J by 3 bases, with 14 bases between the two germline ends. Per germline, CDR1 SGHTA and CDR2 FQGNSA. The CDR3 length is 14 residues. As DNA, the CDR3 is TGTGCCAGCAGCGCGTTAGGGTTCGACTACGAGCAGTACTTC. Translation: CASSALGFDYEQYF.

At least ten counts were recorded for this clonotype. This sequence joins TRBV7-9 and TRBJ2-3; D unresolved. The germline V gene encodes CDR1 SEHNR and CDR2 FQNEAQ (reference sequence). The CDR3 covers 15 residues. V was clipped by 5 bases and J by 3 bases, with 15 bases between them. The CDR3 spells CASSPPPPQTDTQYF. DNA of the CDR3: TGTGCCAGCAGCCCTCCGCCCCCCCAGACAGATACGCAGTATTTT.

This clonotype was seen only a few times. The chain uses TRBV5-1 and TRBJ2-7; possibly TRBD1 for D (5 bases). The CDR3 is made up of 14 amino acids. The ends were cut back, 4 bases at V and 1 base at J, with 12 bases in the middle. CDR1 and CDR2 from the germline V gene are SGHRS and YFSETQ. Written as DNA, the CDR3 is TGCGCCAGCAGCGTAGAAGGGGTGTCCTACGAGCAGTACTTC. It yields the protein CASSVEGVSYEQYF.

Many counts were recorded for this clonotype. This rearrangement joins TRBV20-1 to TRBJ2-5; 10 bases fit TRBD1. Losses at the gene ends were 1 base for V and 6 bases for J; bases not matched to a gene: 14. The germline V gene encodes CDR1 DFQATT and CDR2 SNEGSKA (reference sequence). The CDR3 loop spans 17 amino acids. DNA of the CDR3: TGCAGTGCTAGAGTCCAGAAATCCGGGGACAGGGGAAAGACCCAGTACTTC. It encodes CSARVQKSGDRGKTQYF.

This clonotype was seen more than once but under ten times. CDR3 DNA sequence: TGTGCCAGCAGCTCACCAACTAGCGGGAGCTACGAGCAGTACTTC. This codes for CASSSPTSGSYEQYF. The V call is TRBV7-6, the J call TRBJ2-7; 11 bases map to TRBD2. CDR3 size: 15 residues. V shed 4 bases, J shed 3 bases, and the junction held 5 bases outside the gene matches. CDR1 is SGHVS, CDR2 FNYEAQ, per germline.

This clonotype was picked up a small number of times. The rearrangement links TRBV6-2 or TRBV6-3 to TRBJ2-5; 7 bases match TRBD1. The CDR3 length is 13 residues. J was trimmed by 8 bases and V by 0 bases; bases with no gene match: 3. Germline V lookup: CDR1 MNHEY, CDR2 SVGEGT. This CDR3 is CASSYSGQTTQYF. The DNA for the CDR3 is TGTGCCAGCAGTTACTCGGGACAGACTACCCAGTACTTC.

This clonotype was detected many times. This chain joins TRBV29-1 and TRBJ2-3, with D perhaps TRBD2 (6 bases). Germline V gene data show CDR1 as SQVTM and CDR2 as ANQGSEA. Trimming removed 6 bases from V and 0 bases from J, with 16 bases in between. This CDR3 contains 15 residues. The DNA of the CDR3 is TGCAGCGTAGAACGACGGGGGAGAAGCACAGATACGCAGTATTTT. Protein sequence: CSVERRGRSTDTQYF.

This clonotype came up many times. The rearrangement uses TRBV6-5 and TRBJ2-1; D gene uncertain. This CDR3 is 11 amino acids long. CDR1 and CDR2 (germline): MNHEY, SVGAGI. The germline V and J ends were trimmed by 8 bases and 7 bases, with 9 bases remaining between them. The CDR3 is CASATRNEQFF. The CDR3 DNA reads TGTGCCAGCGCGACGCGGAATGAGCAGTTCTTC.

This clonotype was detected many times. The rearrangement links TRBV7-9 to TRBJ2-5, with a weak D call TRBD1 (6 bases). Germline values: CDR1 SEHNR, CDR2 FQNEAQ (reference sequence). V was pared by 10 bases and J by 2 bases, with 14 bases between. The CDR3 sequence is 13 residues long. The CDR3 here is CATVTGSQETQYF. CDR3 nucleotides: TGTGCCACGGTGACAGGTTCTCAAGAGACCCAGTACTTC. The whole variable domain, filled in from reference TRBV7-9 and TRBJ2-5, reads DTGVSQNPRHKITKRGQNVTFRCDPISEHNRLYWYRQTLGQGPEFLTYFQNEAQLEKSRLLSDRFSAERPKGSFSTLEIQRTEQGDSAMYLCATVTGSQETQYFGPGTRLLVL.

This clonotype has ten or more counts. This chain joins TRBV25-1 and TRBJ2-1; 12 bases agree with TRBD2. V lost 1 base and J lost 12; bases outside the gene matches: 10. Germline CDR1 is MGHDK and CDR2 is SYGVNS. The CDR3 spans 16 residues. CDR3 nucleotides: TGTGCCAGCAGTGAATGGGGGACTAGCGGGCGCGACGGGCAGTTCTTC. Residues: CASSEWGTSGRDGQFF.

This clonotype was detected many times. This chain connects TRBV20-1 to TRBJ2-1; 11 positions agree with TRBD2. CDR3 size: 15 residues. V was clipped by 2 bases and J by 3 bases; unmatched bases: 3. Germline CDR1 is DFQATT and CDR2 is SNEGSKA (reference sequence). The CDR3 DNA reads as TGCAGTGCTAGATCGGGACTAGCGGTCTACAATGAGCAGTTCTTC. Protein: CSARSGLAVYNEQFF.

There are a few counts of this clonotype. The V gene is TRBV7-2, the J gene TRBJ2-7, with 8 bases matching TRBD2. CDR1 SGHTA and CDR2 FQGNSA come from the germline V gene. Losses at the gene ends were 2 bases for V and 7 bases for J; bases not matched to a gene: 7. The CDR3 loop spans 14 amino acids. The DNA of the CDR3 is TGTGCCAGCAGCTTATTGCGGGGGGCGCTTGAGCAGTACTTC. Translating it yields CASSLLRGALEQYF.

In its sample, this clonotype was seen many times. The chain carries TRBV12-3 or TRBV12-4 and TRBJ2-5; 10 bases match TRBD1. V dropped 5 bases and J dropped 5; count of bases not matched to a gene: 8. The CDR3 covers 15 residues. The CDR3 sequence is CASSPGQGSGETQYF. CDR3 sequence (DNA): TGTGCCAGCAGTCCGGGACAGGGGAGTGGCGAGACCCAGTACTTC.

This clonotype was seen at least ten times. V gene TRBV9 combines with J gene TRBJ2-7; D is possibly TRBD1 or TRBD2 (5 bases each). The CDR3 extends over 16 amino acids. CDR1 SGDLS and CDR2 YYNGEE come from the germline V gene. With 4 bases removed from V and 3 bases from J, the gap between germline ends came to 20 bases. CDR3 region: CASSPRPGTAHYEQYF. Here the CDR3 DNA reads TGTGCCAGCAGCCCTCGACCCGGGACGGCCCACTACGAGCAGTACTTC.

This clonotype has a handful of counts. The chain has TRBV18 and TRBJ1-5; D not certain. V gave up 5 bases and J gave up 4 bases, with 12 bases separating them. The CDR3 contains 14 residues. Germline V gives CDR1 KGHSH, CDR2 LQKENI. CDR3 region: CASSRSASNQPQHF. In DNA, the CDR3 is TGTGCCAGCTCAAGGTCAGCCTCTAATCAGCCCCAGCATTTT.

This clonotype was seen ten or more times. This rearrangement joins TRBV28 to TRBJ2-7; D may be TRBD1 or TRBD2 (5 bases each). Per germline, CDR1 MDHEN and CDR2 SYDVKM. The CDR3 length is 15 residues. V was pared by 0 bases and J by 0 bases, with 9 bases between. CDR3 in DNA: TGTGCCAGCAGTTTATGGGGACCGTACTCCTACGAGCAGTACTTC. It yields the protein CASSLWGPYSYEQYF.

This clonotype was seen at least ten times. This chain uses TRBV9 with TRBJ2-3, with TRBD2 identical over 12 bases. Looked up from germline, CDR1 is SGDLS and CDR2 is YYNGEE. V lost 3 bases, J lost 0 bases, and 2 bases stayed unmatched. CDR3 length: 16 amino acids. The CDR3 DNA is TGTGCCAGCAGCGCCCTAGCGGGGGGGAGCACAGATACGCAGTATTTT. Protein product: CASSALAGGSTDTQYF.

This clonotype was counted between two and nine times. V and J are TRBV2 and TRBJ2-5; a weak D match, TRBD1 (7 bases). Germline V gene sequence: CDR1 SNHLY, CDR2 FYNNEI. Trimming pared 5 bases from V and 5 bases from J, leaving 12 bases between. The CDR3 covers 13 residues. CDR3: CASSLQGRETQYF. The CDR3 coding sequence is TGTGCCAGCAGTCTACAGGGGAGGGAGACCCAGTACTTC.

This clonotype has just a few counts. This chain connects TRBV18 to TRBJ1-6; 8 bases map to TRBD1. V trimming: 2 bases; J trimming: 6 bases; junction bases outside the gene matches: 0. The CDR3 runs 14 residues. Germline V gene sequence: CDR1 KGHSH, CDR2 LQKENI. The CDR3 bases are TGTGCCAGCTCACCAGGACAGGGTAATTCACCCCTCCACTTT. Protein sequence: CASSPGQGNSPLHF.

The chain links TRBV28 to TRBJ2-4; no clear D. In germline, CDR1 is MDHEN, CDR2 SYDVKM. V shed 6 bases and J shed 8 bases, with 14 bases lying between them. The CDR3 is 13 residues long. CDR3 DNA: TGTGCCAGCAGGCCTTCTCCTGGGGACATTCAGTACTTC. Translating it yields CASRPSPGDIQYF.